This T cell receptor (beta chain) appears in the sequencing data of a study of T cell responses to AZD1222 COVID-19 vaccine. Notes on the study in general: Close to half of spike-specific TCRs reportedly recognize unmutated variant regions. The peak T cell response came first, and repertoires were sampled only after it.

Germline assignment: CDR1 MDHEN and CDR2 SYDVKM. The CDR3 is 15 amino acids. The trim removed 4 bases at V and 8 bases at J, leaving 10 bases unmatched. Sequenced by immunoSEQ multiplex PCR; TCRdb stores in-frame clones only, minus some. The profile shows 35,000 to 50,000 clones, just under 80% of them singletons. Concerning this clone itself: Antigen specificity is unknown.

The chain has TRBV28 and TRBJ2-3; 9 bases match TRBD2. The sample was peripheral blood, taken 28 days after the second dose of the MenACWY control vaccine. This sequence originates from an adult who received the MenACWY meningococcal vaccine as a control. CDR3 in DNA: TGTGCCAGCAGTTCCCGCCGGCGGGAGGGCCTTACGCAGTATTTT. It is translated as CASSSRRREGLTQYF.